The rows below give T cell receptor beta chains drawn from one sample of a study of PD-L1 blockade in urothelial cancer. Using immunoSEQ multiplex PCR, the repertoire was profiled, and TCRdb retains in-frame clones only, with some absent. Of roughly 100,000 clones listed, 80% to 90% are singletons. The sample here was PBMCs, taken around atezolizumab (anti-PD-L1) treatment. These receptors were taken from a woman older than 75 with urothelial cancer. The conserved cysteine and the conserved F or W are not part of the CDR3 here. Each record gives: V gene, J gene, CDR3 protein.

V: TRBV5-8; J: TRBJ1-5; CDR3: ASSLAGQGRQPQH
V: TRBV4-2; J: TRBJ1-4; CDR3: ASSQDWPREAKLF
V: TRBV10-2; J: TRBJ2-1; CDR3: ASSESVLGGGHNEQF
V: TRBV29-1; J: TRBJ1-2; CDR3: SVYRVYGYT
V: TRBV6-5; J: TRBJ1-1; CDR3: ASRIDRVQTEAF
V: TRBV15; J: TRBJ2-2; CDR3: ATSRDREGTGELF
V: TRBV7-8; J: TRBJ1-4; CDR3: ASSLGQDQKLF
V: TRBV28; J: TRBJ2-7; CDR3: ASSRLEPYEQY
V: TRBV7-9; J: TRBJ2-3; CDR3: ASSFGGGRTDTQY
V: TRBV6-1; J: TRBJ1-2; CDR3: ASSAARGYGYT
V: TRBV2; J: TRBJ1-5; CDR3: ASSQTGVGNQPQH
V: TRBV5-5; J: TRBJ1-1; CDR3: ASSAAAEAF
V: TRBV7-8; J: TRBJ1-5; CDR3: ASSLDRVKIH
V: TRBV5-1; J: TRBJ1-4; CDR3: ASSLIGGTNRGEKLF
V: TRBV7-9; J: TRBJ2-7; CDR3: ASSSPRGSGIKNEQY
V: TRBV6-1; J: TRBJ2-3; CDR3: ASSEAWTSGSIDTQY
V: TRBV4-1; J: TRBJ2-2; CDR3: ASSQGLDRNTGELF
V: TRBV11-2; J: TRBJ2-1; CDR3: ARTSAHRVEQF
V: TRBV7-6; J: TRBJ2-3; CDR3: ASSSRRGTASTDTQY
V: TRBV6-6; J: TRBJ2-3; CDR3: ASMPSASRDTQY
V: TRBV2; J: TRBJ2-2; CDR3: ASSEERVLSGELF
V: TRBV7-8; J: TRBJ1-1; CDR3: ASSYGTGRQGTEAF
V: TRBV29-1; J: TRBJ2-7; CDR3: SVSSSYEQY
V: TRBV28; J: TRBJ2-7; CDR3: ASQTGGAERSYEQY
V: TRBV18; J: TRBJ2-5; CDR3: ASSQQETQY
V: TRBV18; J: TRBJ1-3; CDR3: ASSPSLGQGGNTIY
V: TRBV10-3; J: TRBJ2-2; CDR3: AIGSGRGTGELF
V: TRBV30; J: TRBJ1-4; CDR3: AAGAGNAANEKLF
V: TRBV7-2; J: TRBJ2-7; CDR3: ASSADTKAYEQY
V: TRBV7-9; J: TRBJ2-1; CDR3: ASSPLGAGNYNEQF
V: TRBV14; J: TRBJ1-1; CDR3: ASSLTGTGGFIRTEAF
V: TRBV18; J: TRBJ2-1; CDR3: ASSPPGTSPYNEQF
V: TRBV10-3; J: TRBJ2-3; CDR3: AIGEREASTDTQY
V: TRBV7-2; J: TRBJ2-7; CDR3: ASSLGDKPPYEQY
V: TRBV15; J: TRBJ2-2; CDR3: ATSKGAGTGNTGELF
V: TRBV6-5; J: TRBJ1-4; CDR3: ASAGWANEKLF
V: TRBV29-1; J: TRBJ2-7; CDR3: SVLRTGGNEQY
V: TRBV19; J: TRBJ2-1; CDR3: ASSTAGGPYEQF
V: TRBV6-1; J: TRBJ2-1; CDR3: ASSGSRSGGHEQF